These 4 T cell receptor beta chains were sequenced from one sample in a study of blood T cell repertoires in COVID-19. Produced via immunoSEQ multiplex PCR; TCRdb's table is partial and in-frame only. The sample records around 120,000 clones, approximately 87% being singletons. Sequenced input: peripheral blood. The receptor source for this set is a woman in her 70s with acute or convalescent COVID-19.

The CDR3 coding sequence is TGTGCCAGCAGCACAGGGTTGGGTGAAAAACTGTTTTTT. This encodes CASSTGLGEKLFF. The chain combines TRBV6-5 with TRBJ1-4, with a tentative D call TRBD1 (6 bases). CDR3 length equals 13 residues. The V end lost 6 bases, the J end lost 7 bases, and 12 bases lay between the germline ends. The germline V gene has CDR1 MNHEY and CDR2 SVGAGI.

The V call is TRBV11-2, the J call TRBJ2-2, with D possibly matching TRBD1 (6 bases). The CDR3 loop spans 16 amino acids. Trimming stripped 5 bases from V and 5 bases from J, with 18 bases between. Germline values: CDR1 SGHAT, CDR2 FQNNGV. CDR3 sequence: CASSIRTASLTGELFF. In nucleotides, the CDR3 is TGTGCCAGCAGCATTCGGACAGCAAGCTTAACCGGGGAGCTGTTTTTT.

The J gene is TRBJ1-5, the V gene TRBV10-1; D unresolved. CDR1 and CDR2 from the germline V gene are WNHNN and SYGVQD (reference sequence). V shed 9 bases and J shed 3 bases, with 24 bases lying between them. This CDR3 has 17 amino acids. In DNA, the CDR3 is TGCGCCAGGCCTCGTGATGTTCCTAAAAGAGTCAATCAGCCCCAGCATTTT. Amino acid sequence: CARPRDVPKRVNQPQHF.

The V gene is TRBV9, the J gene TRBJ2-1; 9 bases match TRBD1. The germline gives CDR1 SGDLS, CDR2 YYNGEE. This CDR3 has 14 amino acids. Losses at the gene ends were 3 bases for V and 6 bases for J; bases not matched to a gene: 4. In DNA form, the CDR3 reads TGTGCCAGCAGCGGAAGGACAGGGGTCAATGAGCAGTTCTTC. It is translated as CASSGRTGVNEQFF.